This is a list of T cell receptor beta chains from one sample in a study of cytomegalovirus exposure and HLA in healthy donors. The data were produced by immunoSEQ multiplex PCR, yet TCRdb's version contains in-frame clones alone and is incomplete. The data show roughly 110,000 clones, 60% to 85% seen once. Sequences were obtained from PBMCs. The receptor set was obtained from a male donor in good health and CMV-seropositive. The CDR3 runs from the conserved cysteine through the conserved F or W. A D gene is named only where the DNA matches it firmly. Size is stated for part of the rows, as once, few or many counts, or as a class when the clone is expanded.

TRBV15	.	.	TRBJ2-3	TGTGCCACCAGCAGACCTGTACAGGGTTGGGGTACGCAGTATTTT	CATSRPVQGWGTQYF
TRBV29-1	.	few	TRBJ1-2	TGCAGCGTTGAAGATCGCGGGGTAGTAGGCTATGGCTACACCTTC	CSVEDRGVVGYGYTF
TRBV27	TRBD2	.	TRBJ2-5	TGTGCCAGCAGTTTAAGCCTAGCGGGGACCCAAGAGACCCAGTACTTC	CASSLSLAGTQETQYF
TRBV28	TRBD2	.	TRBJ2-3	TGTGCCAGCAGTTTTGGACTAGCGGGCACAGATACGCAGTATTTT	CASSFGLAGTDTQYF
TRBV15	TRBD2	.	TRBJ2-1	TGTGCCACCAGCAGAGCATGGCGGGAGGGCCTCAATGAGCAGTTCTTC	CATSRAWREGLNEQFF
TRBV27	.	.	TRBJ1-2	TGTGCCAGCAGTCCTAGAGCTAACTATGGCTACACCTTC	CASSPRANYGYTF
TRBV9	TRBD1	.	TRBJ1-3	TGTGCCAGCAGCGGACGGGACAGCGGAAACACCATATATTTT	CASSGRDSGNTIYF
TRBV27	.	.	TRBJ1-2	TGTGCCAGCACCCCTCTCACGGGGAACTATGGCTACACCTTC	CASTPLTGNYGYTF
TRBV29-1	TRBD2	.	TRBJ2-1	TGCAGCGTGACCGGGACTAGCGGGAGGCTTGAACGCGACAATGAGCAGTTCTTC	CSVTGTSGRLERDNEQFF
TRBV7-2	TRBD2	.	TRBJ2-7	TGTGCCAGCAGCGGGGGACTAGCGGGCGGCGAGCAGTACTTC	CASSGGLAGGEQYF
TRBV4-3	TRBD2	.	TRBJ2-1	TGCGCCAGCAGCCAAGAGCGGCTAGCGGGATACAATGAGCAGTTCTTC	CASSQERLAGYNEQFF
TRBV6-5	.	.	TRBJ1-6	TGTGCCAGCAGCCAACAGGGCTCTAATTCACCCCTCAACTTT	CASSQQGSNSPLNF
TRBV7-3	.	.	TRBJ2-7	TGTGCCAGCAGCCAAGCTCGGGAGCGCGAGCAGTACTTC	CASSQAREREQYF
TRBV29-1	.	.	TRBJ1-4	TGCAGCGTAAAGCAGGCGCTCAATGAAAAACTGTTTTTT	CSVKQALNEKLFF
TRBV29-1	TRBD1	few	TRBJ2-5	TGCAGCGCGGGGGACAGGGGGGAGACCCAGTACTTC	CSAGDRGETQYF
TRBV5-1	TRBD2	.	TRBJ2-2	TGCGCCAGCAGCTCCATCCTAGCGGGATTGAACACCGGGGAGCTGTTTTTT	CASSSILAGLNTGELFF
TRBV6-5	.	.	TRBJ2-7	TGTGCCAGCAGTTACTCGAGGCAGGGAATAAACGAGCAGTACTTC	CASSYSRQGINEQYF
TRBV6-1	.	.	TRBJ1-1	TGTGCCACGGGGGGCCTGAACACTGAAGCTTTCTTT	CATGGLNTEAFF
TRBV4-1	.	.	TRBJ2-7	TGCGCCAGCAGCCAAGTGTCAGCAGGGGCCTCCTACGAGCAGTACTTC	CASSQVSAGASYEQYF
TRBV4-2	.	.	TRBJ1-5	TGTGCCAGTGCGGAGGTGAGCAATCAGCCCCAGCATTTT	CASAEVSNQPQHF
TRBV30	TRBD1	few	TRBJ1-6	TGTGCCTGGGGGGGACAGGGAAATTCACCCCTCCACTTT	CAWGGQGNSPLHF
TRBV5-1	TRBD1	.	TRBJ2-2	TGCGCCAGCGGCGGGACAGGGGGAACCGGGGAGCTGTTTTTT	CASGGTGGTGELFF
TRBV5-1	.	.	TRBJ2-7	TGCGCCAGCAGCTTGCACTACGAGCAGTACTTC	CASSLHYEQYF
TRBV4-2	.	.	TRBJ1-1	TGTGCCAGCAGCCAAGAACGGGGGGCTTGGACTGAAGCTTTCTTT	CASSQERGAWTEAFF
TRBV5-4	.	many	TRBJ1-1	TGTGCCAGCGTCATACGGGGAAACACTGAAGCTTTCTTT	CASVIRGNTEAFF
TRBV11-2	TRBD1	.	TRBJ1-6	TGTGCCAGCAGAGGCGGACAGGGCGACTCCTATAATTCACCCCTCCACTTT	CASRGGQGDSYNSPLHF
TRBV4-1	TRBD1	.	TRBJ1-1	TGCGCCAGCAGCCAATTCAGCGGGACAGGAGGGAACACTGAAGCTTTCTTT	CASSQFSGTGGNTEAFF
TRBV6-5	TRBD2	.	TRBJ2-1	TGTGCCAGCAGGGCTAGCGGGGGTAACAATGAGCAGTTCTTC	CASRASGGNNEQFF
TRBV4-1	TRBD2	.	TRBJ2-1	TGCGCCAGCAGCCCTAGCGGGGGGAGCTACAATGAGCAGTTCTTC	CASSPSGGSYNEQFF
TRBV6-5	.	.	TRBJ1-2	TGTGCCAGTAAGCCAGGCAGAAATAACTATGGCTACACCTTC	CASKPGRNNYGYTF
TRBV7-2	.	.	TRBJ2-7	TGTGCCAGCAGCTTAATATACGAGCAGTACTTC	CASSLIYEQYF
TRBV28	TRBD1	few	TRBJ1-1	TGTGCCAGCAGTTTACGGGCCGGACAGGGGAGCGAAGCTTTCTTT	CASSLRAGQGSEAFF
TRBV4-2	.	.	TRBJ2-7	TGTGCCAGCAGCCACCAGACTTACGATGAGGGGCAGTACTTC	CASSHQTYDEGQYF
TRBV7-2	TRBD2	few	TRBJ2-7	TGTGCCAGCAGCAACCCCCCCGGCGGGAGCTCCTACGAGCAGTACTTC	CASSNPPGGSSYEQYF
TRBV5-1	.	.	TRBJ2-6	TGCGCCAGCAGCTTGTTAGTCGTCCAGGGGTCAGTCCTGACTTTC	CASSLLVVQGSVLTF
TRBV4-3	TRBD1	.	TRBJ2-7	TGCGCCAGCAGCCAAGAGGCTCAAGGTGTTAGGACAGGGTCCTACGAGCAGTACTTC	CASSQEAQGVRTGSYEQYF
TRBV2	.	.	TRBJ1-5	TGTGCCAGCAGTGCGCGTCAGCAGGGAAGGAATCAGCCCCAGCATTTT	CASSARQQGRNQPQHF
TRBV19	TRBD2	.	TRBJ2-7	TGTGCCAGTAGTATAGCGGGAGGGTTTTACGAGCAGTACTTC	CASSIAGGFYEQYF
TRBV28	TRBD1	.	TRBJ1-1	TGTGCCAGCAGCCCTACCGACAGGGAAGGGACTGAAGCTTTCTTT	CASSPTDREGTEAFF
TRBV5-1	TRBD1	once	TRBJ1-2	TGCGCCAGCAGCTTGGAGGGACAGGGGCACGGCTACCCCTTC	CASSLEGQGHGYPF
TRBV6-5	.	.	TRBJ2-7	TGTGCCAGCATTGTAGGGGGGGCGGTAAACGAGCAGTACTTC	CASIVGGAVNEQYF
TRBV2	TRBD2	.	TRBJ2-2	TGTGCCAGCTTAGCTCCCGGGGGGAGACTGACCGGGGAGCTGTTTTTT	CASLAPGGRLTGELFF
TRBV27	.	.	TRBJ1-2	TGTGCCAGCAGTTTAGAGGGTATTAATCCCATCTATGGCTACACCTTC	CASSLEGINPIYGYTF
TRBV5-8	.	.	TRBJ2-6	TGTGCCAGCAGCATTAGGACGGGAATTAAGGTCCTGACTTTC	CASSIRTGIKVLTF
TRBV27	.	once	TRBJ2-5	TGTGCCAGCAGTCCCCAGGGGGAGACCCAGTACTTC	CASSPQGETQYF
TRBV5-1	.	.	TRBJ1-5	TGCGCCAGCAGCCCCCGGGGGGAAAATCAGCCCCAGCATTTT	CASSPRGENQPQHF
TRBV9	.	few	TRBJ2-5	TGTGCCAGCAGCCTAACCCCTAGCCTCCTAGGAGAGACCCAGTACTTC	CASSLTPSLLGETQYF
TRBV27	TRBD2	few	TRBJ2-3	TGTGCCAGCAGCAAGACTAGCGGGGAGACAGATACGCAGTATTTT	CASSKTSGETDTQYF
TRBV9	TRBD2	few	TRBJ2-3	TGTGCCAGCAGCGAGGTCAGCGGGGGAGCCACAGATACGCAGTATTTT	CASSEVSGGATDTQYF
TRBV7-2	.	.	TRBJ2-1	TGTGCCAGCAGCTTATCTCCCCCTCCGAGGCATGAGCAGTTCTTC	CASSLSPPPRHEQFF
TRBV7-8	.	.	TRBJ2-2	TGTGCCAGCAGTCTCCAGCGTGGCGGGGAGCTGTTTTTT	CASSLQRGGELFF
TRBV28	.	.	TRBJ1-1	TGTGCCAGCAGTTTAGGCGGGCTGAACACTGAAGCTTTCTTT	CASSLGGLNTEAFF